Listed below are T cell receptor beta chains from one sample, sequenced in a study of T cells after yellow fever vaccination. TCRdb re-derived calls from the 5' RACE reads in MiXCR, one entry per CDR3 protein. The data hold 250,000 to 350,000 distinct CDR3 sequences, with around 6.8% observed a single time. The source material was PBMCs, sampled roughly 47 days after the first yellow fever vaccination. The receptors were gathered from a man in his late teens or twenties who received the YFV17D yellow fever vaccine. Both conserved end residues are part of each CDR3. D genes are given only for firm matches. Only part of the rows carry a size: once, few, many, or a class if the clone is expanded.

d_call	j_call	v_call	clone_size	cdr3_aa	cdr3_nt
-	TRBJ1-2	TRBV4-3	many	CASSGLGAGINYGYTF	TGCGCCAGCAGCGGGTTAGGGGCCGGCATTAACTATGGCTACACCTTC
TRBD1	TRBJ1-1	TRBV7-2	-	CASGRDREEAFF	TGTGCCAGCGGCCGGGACAGGGAGGAAGCTTTCTTT
TRBD1	TRBJ2-2	TRBV10-3	few	CAISEADRVYTGELFF	TGTGCCATCAGTGAGGCGGACAGGGTATATACCGGGGAGCTGTTTTTT
-	TRBJ2-4	TRBV7-9	-	CASSERKRDIQYF	TGTGCCAGCAGCGAACGGAAAAGGGACATTCAGTACTTC
-	TRBJ1-6	TRBV19	few	CASSMRPYNSPLHF	TGTGCCAGTAGTATGCGACCATATAATTCACCCCTCCACTTT
TRBD2	TRBJ2-1	TRBV19	-	CASSGGGSNEQFF	TGTGCCAGTAGTGGGGGAGGGAGCAATGAGCAGTTCTTC
-	TRBJ2-5	TRBV20-1	few	CSARDKGAQETQYF	TGCAGTGCTAGAGATAAGGGAGCCCAAGAGACCCAGTACTTC
TRBD1	TRBJ1-5	TRBV7-8	few	CASSFIGQAGNQPQHF	TGTGCCAGCAGCTTCATAGGACAGGCAGGCAATCAGCCCCAGCATTTT
-	TRBJ2-1	TRBV7-2	few	CASSLAGAVYNEQFF	TGTGCCAGCAGCTTAGCGGGGGCCGTCTACAATGAGCAGTTCTTC
-	TRBJ2-2	TRBV5-1	many	CASSVTVNTGELFF	TGCGCCAGCAGCGTGACAGTTAACACCGGGGAGCTGTTTTTT
-	TRBJ2-7	TRBV5-4	-	CASSLETESYNPLQDVDPYF	TGTGCCAGCAGCTTGGAGACAGAGAGCTATAACCCATTACAAGACGTGGATCCGTACTTC
TRBD1	TRBJ2-2	TRBV6-1	many	CASRIQGAGELFF	TGTGCCAGCAGAATACAGGGGGCCGGGGAGCTGTTTTTT
TRBD2	TRBJ2-1	TRBV7-9	many	CASGSGLAAGNEQFF	TGTGCCAGCGGCTCGGGACTAGCGGCGGGCAATGAGCAGTTCTTC
TRBD2	TRBJ2-2	TRBV11-2	few	CASSLVGGGASGELFF	TGTGCCAGCAGCTTAGTCGGCGGGGGGGCGAGCGGGGAGCTGTTTTTT
-	TRBJ1-1	TRBV7-9	few	CASSHPGQTPNTEAFF	TGTGCCAGCAGCCATCCCGGACAGACCCCGAACACTGAAGCTTTCTTT
-	TRBJ2-3	TRBV2	-	CASSEALHGNTQYF	TGTGCCAGCAGTGAAGCGCTTCACGGGAATACGCAGTATTTT